Listed here is a single TCR beta chain. Its specificity is unknown. The data derive from a study of a mutant IDH1 vaccine in newly diagnosed glioma. Study at large: Every participant had undergone radiotherapy, temozolomide, or both before, and most underwent both.

Some clones are missing from TCRdb's copy, which holds only in-frame ones; the method was immunoSEQ multiplex PCR. The sample includes 44,000 or so clones, 65% to 90% seen only once; the top ten take approximately 4.7%. Germline values: CDR1 SGHRS, CDR2 YFSETQ. Trimming removed 4 bases from V and 6 bases from J; junction bases left unmatched: 5. CDR3 length: 13 amino acids. As for time point: week 35, safety follow-up. Doses consisted of 300 ug of mutant IDH1 20-mer peptide each, paired with topical imiquimod. Vaccination of patients was performed eight times, in weeks 1, 3, 5, 7, 11, 15, 19 and 23. Patients carried new grade 3 or 4 IDH1-mutant astrocytomas lacking nuclear ATRX.

This chain joins TRBV5-1 and TRBJ2-7, with 9 bases matching TRBD1. This receptor was taken from a woman in her thirties or forties with glioma. Some clones in this sample may be carry-over from other donors' samples. Here the sequenced sample was PBMCs, taken from a glioma patient whose treatment included an IDH1 peptide vaccine. The CDR3 DNA sequence: TGCGCCAGCAGCAGGGACAGGGTCCGCGAGCAGTACTTC. This gives the protein CASSRDRVREQYF.